These T cell receptor beta chains were read from a single sample in a study of naive CD8 T cells in extremely preterm neonates. Sequencing used immunoSEQ multiplex PCR; TCRdb keeps in-frame clones, though not all of them. This sample has 5,000 to 7,500 clones, with about 98% found just once. The sequenced material came from naive CD8+ T cells from blood. The receptor source for this set is a human donor in good health. CDR3s include the opening cysteine and the closing phenylalanine or tryptophan. A D gene is named only where the DNA matches it firmly. Some rows have no size entry. The others give once, few or many, or a class for an expanded clone.

>TRBV19|NA|once|TRBJ2-1
CASSMSTGTYNEQFF
TGTGCCAGTAGTATGTCGACGGGAACGTACAATGAGCAGTTCTTC
>TRBV6-6|NA|once|TRBJ2-7
CASSTDGSYYEQYF
TGTGCCAGCAGCACAGACGGATCGTACTACGAGCAGTACTTC
>TRBV7-8|NA|NA|TRBJ2-5
CASSFAVYGQETQYF
TGTGCCAGCAGCTTCGCCGTTTATGGGCAGGAGACCCAGTACTTC
>TRBV7-8|TRBD1|NA|TRBJ2-3
CASSFVGFSGPGGFDTQYF
TGTGCCAGCAGCTTCGTTGGGTTTTCTGGGCCAGGGGGATTTGATACGCAGTATTTT
>TRBV19|TRBD2|once|TRBJ2-2
CASSIFKIPLSGSKAGELFF
TGTGCCAGTAGTATCTTTAAGATCCCTCTGAGCGGGAGTAAAGCCGGGGAGCTGTTTTTT
>TRBV9|NA|NA|TRBJ1-1
CASSPGNTEAFF
TGTGCCAGCAGCCCGGGGAACACTGAAGCTTTCTTT
>TRBV6-5|TRBD2|NA|TRBJ2-7
CATWTSGYEQYF
TGTGCCACCTGGACTAGCGGCTACGAGCAGTACTTC
>TRBV19|TRBD1|NA|TRBJ2-7
CASSIDRGSGSYEQYF
TGTGCCAGTAGTATTGACAGGGGATCAGGGTCCTACGAGCAGTACTTC
>TRBV28|NA|NA|TRBJ2-4
CASSLPPDSLSAKNIQYF
TGTGCCAGCAGTCTACCCCCCGACAGTCTTTCAGCCAAAAACATTCAGTACTTC
>TRBV2|TRBD1|NA|TRBJ1-2
CASSGQNYGYTF
TGTGCCAGCTCGGGACAGAACTATGGCTACACCTTC
>TRBV5-4|TRBD1|NA|TRBJ1-4
CASPGQGGTNEKLFF
TGTGCCAGCCCGGGGCAGGGGGGAACTAATGAAAAACTGTTTTTT
>TRBV28|TRBD2|NA|TRBJ2-1
CASNQLGLAGGNEQFF
TGTGCCAGCAACCAACTTGGACTAGCGGGAGGCAATGAGCAGTTCTTC
>TRBV6-5|NA|NA|TRBJ1-4
CASSPDTTNEKLFF
TGTGCCAGCAGCCCTGACACCACTAATGAAAAACTGTTTTTT
>TRBV6-5|NA|NA|TRBJ2-7
CASSYFEGYEQYF
TGTGCCAGCAGTTACTTCGAGGGATACGAGCAGTACTTC
>TRBV6-9|NA|once|TRBJ1-5
CASSCRGPFPQHF
TGTGCCAGCAGTTGCAGGGGCCCTTTTCCCCAGCATTTT
>TRBV15|TRBD1|NA|TRBJ1-3
CATSRGWGQGGNTIYF
TGTGCCACCAGCAGAGGGTGGGGACAGGGCGGAAACACCATATATTTT
>TRBV6-1|NA|NA|TRBJ2-7
CAGGDLGEIFYEQYF
TGTGCCGGAGGGGATCTGGGAGAGATTTTCTACGAGCAGTACTTC
>TRBV19|TRBD2|NA|TRBJ2-7
CASSIDFSGLVPYEQYF
TGTGCCAGTAGTATAGATTTTAGCGGGCTTGTTCCTTACGAGCAGTACTTC
>TRBV27|TRBD1|NA|TRBJ2-7
CASRHRGITYEQYF
TGTGCCAGCAGGCACAGGGGTATCACCTACGAGCAGTACTTC
>TRBV6-1|TRBD2|NA|TRBJ2-1
CASSLPGLLYNEQFF
TGTGCCAGCAGTTTGCCGGGACTACTCTACAATGAGCAGTTCTTC
>TRBV7-9|NA|NA|TRBJ2-7
CASSWTGSPTREQYF
TGTGCCAGCAGCTGGACCGGGAGCCCTACTAGGGAGCAGTACTTC
>TRBV9|TRBD2|NA|TRBJ2-7
CASSDQREGEQYF
TGTGCCAGCAGCGATCAGCGGGAGGGCGAGCAGTACTTC
>TRBV6-6|NA|NA|TRBJ1-2
CASSYSKRGDNYGYTF
TGTGCCAGCAGTTACTCGAAACGGGGAGACAACTATGGCTACACCTTC
>TRBV21-1|NA|once|TRBJ2-3
CASRRTSGIADTQYF
TGTGCCAGCAGGAGGACTAGCGGGATAGCAGATACGCAGTATTTT
>TRBV7-9|NA|once|TRBJ2-7
CASSPGPRGSSYEQYF
TGTGCCAGCAGCCCGGGGCCGCGGGGAAGCTCCTACGAGCAGTACTTC
>TRBV9|TRBD1|once|TRBJ2-3
CASSVGTGGTQYF
TGTGCCAGCAGCGTAGGGACAGGGGGTACGCAGTATTTT
>TRBV9|TRBD1|NA|TRBJ1-1
CASSVGQGLTEAFF
TGTGCCAGCAGCGTCGGACAGGGCTTAACTGAAGCTTTCTTT
>TRBV6-5|TRBD2|NA|TRBJ2-7
CASRASGYSSYEQYF
TGTGCCAGCAGAGCTAGCGGGTATAGCTCCTACGAGCAGTACTTC
>TRBV27|NA|NA|TRBJ2-1
CASSLSSYNEQFF
TGTGCCAGCAGTTTGAGCTCCTACAATGAGCAGTTCTTC
>TRBV27|NA|NA|TRBJ2-3
CASSSRQLTDTQYF
TGTGCCAGCAGTTCGAGACAGCTCACAGATACGCAGTATTTT
>TRBV22-1|NA|once|TRBJ2-6
CPGSTRGKRTSRANVLTF
TGTCCTGGGAGTACCAGGGGAAAGCGAACAAGTCGGGCCAACGTCCTGACTTTC
>TRBV9|NA|NA|TRBJ1-1
CASSSDPGNTEAFF
TGTGCCAGCAGCTCAGACCCGGGGAACACTGAAGCTTTCTTT
>TRBV19|NA|NA|TRBJ1-5
CATSGQGLSKPQHF
TGTGCCACCTCAGGGCAGGGGTTGAGTAAGCCCCAGCATTTT
>TRBV5-6|TRBD1|NA|TRBJ2-3
CASSGGQGRWYF
TGTGCCAGCAGCGGGGGACAGGGGCGGTGGTATTTT
>TRBV28|NA|NA|TRBJ2-3
CASRDIADTQYF
TGTGCCAGCAGGGACATAGCCGATACGCAGTATTTT
>TRBV13|NA|NA|TRBJ1-2
CASSPGGQGANYGYTF
TGTGCCAGCAGCCCGGGGGGGCAGGGTGCTAACTATGGCTACACCTTC
>TRBV28|TRBD1|once|TRBJ1-1
CASSTRTGNTEAFF
TGTGCCAGCAGCACTAGGACAGGGAACACTGAAGCTTTCTTT
>TRBV7-6|NA|NA|TRBJ2-3
CASSLGGRAQATDTQYF
TGTGCCAGCAGCTTGGGGGGTCGGGCGCAGGCCACAGATACGCAGTATTTT
>TRBV4-1|NA|NA|TRBJ2-7
CASSQDNGVPYEQYF
TGCGCCAGCAGCCAAGATAACGGAGTCCCCTACGAGCAGTACTTC
>TRBV5-6|TRBD1|NA|TRBJ1-2
CASSLVGTGAEGPDGYTF
TGTGCCAGCAGCTTGGTTGGGACAGGGGCGGAAGGTCCGGATGGCTACACCTTC
>TRBV6-5|NA|NA|TRBJ1-2
CASSYSLVWLYGYTF
TGTGCCAGCAGTTACTCTTTGGTGTGGCTCTATGGCTACACCTTC
>TRBV28|NA|NA|TRBJ1-5
CASSLGASSTQHF
TGTGCCAGCAGTTTAGGGGCGAGCTCGACCCAGCATTTT
>TRBV5-6|TRBD1|NA|TRBJ2-7
CASSFGTAYEQYF
TGTGCCAGCAGCTTTGGGACAGCCTACGAGCAGTACTTC
>TRBV6-5|TRBD1|NA|TRBJ2-7
CASSLTGVGEQYF
TGTGCCAGCAGCCTGACAGGGGTGGGTGAGCAGTACTTC